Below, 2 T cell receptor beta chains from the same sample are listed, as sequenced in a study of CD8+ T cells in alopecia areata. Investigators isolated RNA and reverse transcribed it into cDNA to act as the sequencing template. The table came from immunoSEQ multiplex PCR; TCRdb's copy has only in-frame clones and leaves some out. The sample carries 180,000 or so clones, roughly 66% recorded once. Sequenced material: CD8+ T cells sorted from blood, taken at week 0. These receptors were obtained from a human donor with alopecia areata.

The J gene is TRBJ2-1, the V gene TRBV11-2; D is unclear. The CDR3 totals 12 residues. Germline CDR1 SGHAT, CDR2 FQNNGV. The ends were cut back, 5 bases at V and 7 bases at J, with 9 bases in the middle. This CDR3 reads CASSLIPNEQFF. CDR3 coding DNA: TGTGCCAGCAGCCTGATTCCAAATGAGCAGTTCTTC.

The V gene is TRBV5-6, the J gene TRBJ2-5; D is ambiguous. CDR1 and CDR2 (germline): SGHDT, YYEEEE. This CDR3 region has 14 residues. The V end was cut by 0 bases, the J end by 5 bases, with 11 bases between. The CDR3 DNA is TGTGCCAGCAGCTTGGGAGCCCAGAGGGAGACCCAGTACTTC. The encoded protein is CASSLGAQRETQYF.